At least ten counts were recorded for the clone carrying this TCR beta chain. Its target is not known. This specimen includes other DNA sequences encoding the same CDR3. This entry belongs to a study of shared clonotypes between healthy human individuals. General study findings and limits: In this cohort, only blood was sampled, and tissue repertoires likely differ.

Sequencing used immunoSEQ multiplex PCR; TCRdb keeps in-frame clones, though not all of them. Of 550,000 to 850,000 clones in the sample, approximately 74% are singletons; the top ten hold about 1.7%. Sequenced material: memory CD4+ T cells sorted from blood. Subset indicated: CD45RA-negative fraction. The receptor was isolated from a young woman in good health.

The CDR3 nucleotides read TGCGCCAGCAGCTTGTCTAGCGGATCCTACAATGAGCAGTTCTTC. It is translated as CASSLSSGSYNEQFF. The rearrangement uses TRBV5-1 and TRBJ2-1; 7 bases agree with TRBD2. The CDR3 extends over 15 amino acids. Germline V gives CDR1 SGHRS, CDR2 YFSETQ. After removal of 1 base from V and 1 base from J, the junction contained 2 bases not matched to a gene. Drawing the rest from reference TRBV5-1 and TRBJ2-1, the complete variable domain is KAGVTQTPRYLIKTRGQQVTLSCSPISGHRSVSWYQQTPGQGLQFLFEYFSETQRNKGNFPGRFSGRQFSNSRSEMNVSTLELGDSALYLCASSLSSGSYNEQFFGPGTRLTVL.